Below are 17 T cell receptor beta chains sequenced from a single sample in a study of T-cell memory formation after mild COVID-19. TCRdb re-analysed the 5' RACE reads in MiXCR, keeping a single row per CDR3 protein. Among over 350,000 distinct CDR3 sequences listed, 15% to 20% were seen once. The sequenced sample was PBMCs or a T cell subset sorted from them (not recorded which). These receptors came from a man between 18 and 29 years old who had mild COVID-19 (a few samples of this study predate the infection). Cell type and time point are not known.

Details on this clonotype: The CDR3 end shows no conserved phenylalanine or tryptophan, and so a read error is likely. It is unclear where the CDR3 begins or ends on the DNA, so no DNA is shown, and the CDR3 is as TCRdb lists it. This chain links TRBV14 with TRBJ2-3; TRBD2 reflects the table's D call only, with no check against the DNA. The CDR3 totals 13 residues, both ends included. Germline V CDR1 and CDR2: SGHDN, FVKESK. CDR3 in amino acids: CASSPQTSGGFYY.

The rearrangement joins TRBV28 to TRBJ2-2; 10 bases line up with TRBD1. CDR1 and CDR2 from the germline V gene are MDHEN and SYDVKM. Losses at the gene ends were 6 bases for V and 4 bases for J; bases not matched to a gene: 8. The CDR3 runs 16 residues. The CDR3 protein is CASSSTGGVFTGELFF. For the CDR3, the DNA is TGTGCCAGCAGCTCGACAGGGGGCGTTTTCACCGGGGAGCTGTTTTTT.

This clonotype was found a few times. The chain is built from TRBV7-9 and TRBJ2-7, with D perhaps TRBD1 (5 bases). Trimming left V 5 bases short and J 5 bases short, with 16 bases between. CDR1 is SEHNR and CDR2 is FQNEAQ in the germline V gene (reference sequence). The CDR3 is 14 residues long. CDR3 sequence: CASSPAGLPHEQYV. The CDR3 region has the DNA TGTGCCAGCAGCCCAGCAGGGCTCCCCCACGAGCAGTACGTC.

The rearrangement joins TRBV6-2 or TRBV6-3 to TRBJ2-3; D gene uncertain. The V and J ends lost 6 bases and 6 bases respectively, with 16 bases between them. The germline CDR1 and CDR2 sequences are MNHEY and SVGEGT. The CDR3 contains 14 residues. The CDR3: CASRLGRILDTQYF. CDR3 bases: TGTGCCAGCAGGTTGGGCCGGATTCTCGATACGCAGTATTTT.

The sample holds many counts of this clonotype. This chain uses TRBV5-6 with TRBJ1-2, with 8 bases aligning to TRBD1. This CDR3 spans 14 amino acids. Trimming took 4 bases from V and 4 from J; bases not matched to a gene: 6. Germline values: CDR1 SGHDT, CDR2 YYEEEE. The CDR3 here is CASSARTGSYGYTF. In DNA form, the CDR3 reads TGTGCCAGCAGCGCGAGGACAGGGAGCTATGGCTACACCTTC.

As DNA, the CDR3 is TGTGCCAGCAGCTTAGGCGGCAGCACTACCACCTATGGCTACACCTTC. It encodes CASSLGGSTTTYGYTF. This chain links TRBV7-6 with TRBJ1-2; no reliable D call. Germline V gene sequence: CDR1 SGHVS, CDR2 FNYEAQ. This CDR3 region has 16 residues. Trimming pared 1 base from V and 4 bases from J, leaving 16 bases between.

This clonotype has at least ten counts. The rearrangement uses TRBV5-1 and TRBJ2-5; D might be TRBD2 (5 bases). Trimming removed 9 bases at V and 1 base at J, with 13 bases between. The CDR3 is 13 residues long. The germline V gene has CDR1 SGHRS and CDR2 YFSETQ. CDR3: CATAGMPQETQYF. For the CDR3, the DNA is TGCGCCACCGCCGGGATGCCCCAAGAGACCCAGTACTTC.

This sequence joins TRBV3-1 and TRBJ2-5; D is unresolved. The CDR3 extends over 15 amino acids. Trimming stripped 0 bases from V and 2 bases from J, with 10 bases between. From germline, CDR1 is LGHDT and CDR2 YNNKEL (reference sequence). The CDR3 spells CASSQEGYPQETQYF. The CDR3 nucleotides are TGTGCCAGCAGCCAAGAAGGGTACCCGCAAGAGACCCAGTACTTC.

The rearrangement links TRBV11-2 to TRBJ1-4; D remains unclear. The germline V and J ends were trimmed by 4 bases and 10 bases, with 13 bases remaining between them. This CDR3 comprises 13 residues. CDR1 is SGHAT, CDR2 FQNNGV, per germline. The chain's CDR3 is CASSSGLPGKLFF. DNA of the CDR3: TGTGCCAGCAGCTCGGGGTTACCCGGAAAACTGTTTTTT.

This clonotype occurred a few times. The genes are TRBV4-3 and TRBJ2-7, with D tentatively TRBD1 or TRBD2 (5 bases each). The CDR3 consists of 15 residues. Germline V CDR1 and CDR2: LGHNA, YSLEER. The V and J ends lost 1 base and 5 bases respectively, with 15 bases between them. CDR3 sequence reads: CASSQVAGPGNEQYF. DNA of the CDR3: TGCGCCAGCAGCCAAGTGGCGGGCCCAGGGAACGAGCAGTACTTC.

This clonotype has just a few counts. The V gene is TRBV5-1, the J gene TRBJ2-3; 7 bases are shared with TRBD2. V gave up 3 bases and J gave up 0 bases; unmatched junction bases: 4. There are 15 residues in the CDR3. Germline V gene sequence: CDR1 SGHRS, CDR2 YFSETQ. This CDR3 reads CASSWLAESTDTQYF. CDR3 sequence (DNA): TGCGCCAGCAGCTGGCTAGCGGAGAGCACAGATACGCAGTATTTT.

This clonotype was observed a few times. The chain has TRBV5-1 and TRBJ2-7; TRBD2 agrees at 8 bases. There are 14 residues in the CDR3. Germline V lookup: CDR1 SGHRS, CDR2 YFSETQ. Trimming at V came to 4 bases and at J to 4 bases, leaving 7 bases not matched to a gene. The CDR3 DNA reads as TGCGCCAGCAGCCTACTAGCGGACCCTTACGAGCAGTACTTC. The encoded protein is CASSLLADPYEQYF. Drawing the rest from reference TRBV5-1 and TRBJ2-7, the complete variable domain is KAGVTQTPRYLIKTRGQQVTLSCSPISGHRSVSWYQQTPGQGLQFLFEYFSETQRNKGNFPGRFSGRQFSNSRSEMNVSTLELGDSALYLCASSLLADPYEQYFGPGTRLTVT.

This chain links TRBV5-1 with TRBJ2-3, with 8 bases lining up with TRBD1. CDR3 length: 16 amino acids. Germline V CDR1 and CDR2: SGHRS, YFSETQ. V lost 0 bases and J lost 3; bases outside the gene matches: 6. CDR3 amino acids: CASSLGAGGETDTQYF. CDR3 DNA: TGCGCCAGCAGCTTGGGGGCAGGGGGCGAGACAGATACGCAGTATTTT.

This chain links TRBV25-1 with TRBJ2-2; D might be TRBD1 (6 bases). This CDR3 has 14 amino acids. Germline V gene data show CDR1 as MGHDK and CDR2 as SYGVNS. Trimming took 9 bases from V and 2 from J, leaving 13 bases between them. The CDR3, as DNA: TGTGCCAGTAAGGACAGCCTAAACACCGGGGAGCTGTTTTTT. Protein: CASKDSLNTGELFF.

This clonotype was detected a few times. The chain uses TRBV7-9 and TRBJ2-1; 11 bases agree with TRBD2. Germline values: CDR1 SEHNR, CDR2 FQNEAQ (reference sequence). The CDR3 consists of 16 residues. With V trimmed by 5 bases and J by 7 bases, 10 bases remained unmatched. CDR3: CASSPGLAVILNEQFF. CDR3 DNA sequence: TGTGCCAGCAGCCCGGGACTAGCGGTGATATTGAATGAGCAGTTCTTC.

The V and J genes are TRBV9 and TRBJ2-5; 8 bases agree with TRBD1. The V gene's germline CDR1 is SGDLS and CDR2 YYNGEE. Unmatched junction bases numbered 10, after V lost 4 bases and J lost 5 bases. This CDR3 is 15 amino acids long. The CDR3 nucleotides are TGTGCCAGCAGCTCCGGACAGGGTAGGAGGGAGACCCAGTACTTC. Protein product: CASSSGQGRRETQYF.

This clonotype has just one count. The chain is built from TRBV6-2 or TRBV6-3 and TRBJ2-5, with 7 bases lining up with TRBD1. V lost 2 bases to trimming and J lost 5 bases; unmatched junction nucleotides: 5. The CDR3 is 14 residues long. Germline V CDR1 and CDR2: MNHEY, SVGEGT. CDR3 nucleotide sequence: TGTGCCAGCAGTTACAAGGGACAGTCGGAGACCCAGTACTTC. Its protein product is CASSYKGQSETQYF.